These T cell receptor beta chains were read from a single sample in a study of response to subunit inactivated influenza vaccine. MiXCR, applied by TCRdb to the RT-PCR reads, yields one record per CDR3 protein. The profile shows 500,000 to 550,000 distinct CDR3 sequences, approximately 7.7% of them singletons. Material: PBMCs from blood, obtained around 25 months after vaccination. The receptors here all came from a man aged 45 to 75 who received an inactivated influenza vaccine. CDR3s include the opening cysteine and the closing phenylalanine or tryptophan. The order of the fields is V gene, D gene, J gene, CDR3 length, clone size, CDR3 DNA, CDR3 protein. The D gene is left open where the match is weak. Clone size, where shown, is once, few, many, or a class for clones that have expanded.

V: TRBV11-1
D: TRBD1
J: TRBJ2-6
length: 15
size: few
DNA: TGTGCCAGCAGCGGGACAGGGGTGAGGGCCAACGTCCTGACTTTC
CDR3: CASSGTGVRANVLTF

V: TRBV7-8
D: TRBD2
J: TRBJ2-1
length: 19
size: many
DNA: TGTGCCAGCAGCTTAGCGCGTCTAGCGGGAGAGGGGATATACAATGAGCAGTTCTTC
CDR3: CASSLARLAGEGIYNEQFF

V: TRBV28
D: NA
J: TRBJ2-3
length: 13
size: many
DNA: TGTGCCAGCAGTTTACTTTATGAGAAAACGCAGTATTTT
CDR3: CASSLLYEKTQYF

V: TRBV6-2/TRBV6-3
D: TRBD1
J: TRBJ2-7
length: 15
size: NA
DNA: TGTGCCAGCACCCGCCCCGGACAGGGGGTTTACGCGCAGTACTTC
CDR3: CASTRPGQGVYAQYF

V: TRBV5-6
D: TRBD1
J: TRBJ2-7
length: 15
size: NA
DNA: TGTGCCAGCACTAAGACAGGGGGGAGTTCCTACGAGCAGTACTTC
CDR3: CASTKTGGSSYEQYF

V: TRBV20-1
D: NA
J: TRBJ2-7
length: 12
size: NA
DNA: TGCAGTGCTAGATCACCCGACAGCACTCAGTACTTC
CDR3: CSARSPDSTQYF

V: TRBV6-6
D: NA
J: TRBJ1-6
length: 12
size: few
DNA: TGTGCCAGCAGTTACTTCGATTCACCCCTCCACTTT
CDR3: CASSYFDSPLHF

V: TRBV20-1
D: TRBD2
J: TRBJ2-3
length: 13
size: many
DNA: TGCAGTGCCCCTAGCGGGGGGGCCGATACGCAGTATTTT
CDR3: CSAPSGGADTQYF

V: TRBV7-6
D: TRBD1
J: TRBJ2-3
length: 16
size: NA
DNA: TGTGCCAGCAGCCCGGGACAGGGGGCGACCAGCGGTACGCAGTATTTT
CDR3: CASSPGQGATSGTQYF

V: TRBV15
D: NA
J: TRBJ1-4
length: 14
size: many
DNA: TGTGCCACCAGCAGAGCAGCAACTAATGAAAAACTGTTTTTT
CDR3: CATSRAATNEKLFF

V: TRBV4-3
D: TRBD1
J: TRBJ2-1
length: 14
size: NA
DNA: TGCGCCAGCAGCTTACAGGGGCGAGAGGATGAGCAGTTCTTC
CDR3: CASSLQGREDEQFF

V: TRBV2
D: TRBD1
J: TRBJ1-1
length: 13
size: NA
DNA: TGTGCCAGCAGGGGGGACAGCTACACTGAAGCTTTCTTT
CDR3: CASRGDSYTEAFF

V: TRBV5-1
D: TRBD1
J: TRBJ2-1
length: 15
size: many
DNA: TGCGCCAGCAGCTTACGGGACAGGGGGCGGAATGAGCAGTTCTTC
CDR3: CASSLRDRGRNEQFF

V: TRBV19
D: NA
J: TRBJ2-5
length: 15
size: NA
DNA: TGTGCCAGTAGACGGACAGCTAATAGCCAAGAGACCCAGTACTTC
CDR3: CASRRTANSQETQYF

V: TRBV27
D: TRBD1
J: TRBJ2-7
length: 14
size: NA
DNA: TGTGCCAGCAGTTGGGCCAGGGGGCCATACGAGCAGTACTTC
CDR3: CASSWARGPYEQYF

V: TRBV19
D: TRBD2
J: TRBJ2-7
length: 14
size: NA
DNA: TGTGCCAGTAGTATCGGAATAGCGGGAGGCGAGCAGTACTTC
CDR3: CASSIGIAGGEQYF

V: TRBV7-2
D: NA
J: TRBJ1-3
length: 16
size: NA
DNA: TGTGCCAGCAGCTTAGGATTCAGGGGCTCTGGAAACACCATATATTTT
CDR3: CASSLGFRGSGNTIYF

V: TRBV7-9
D: TRBD2
J: TRBJ2-7
length: 16
size: few
DNA: TGTGCCAGCAGCTTTATAACTAGCGGGGGGACCTACGAGCAGTACTTC
CDR3: CASSFITSGGTYEQYF

V: TRBV3-1
D: NA
J: TRBJ1-6
length: 13
size: NA
DNA: TGTGCCAGCACGAACAGGGAAAATTCACCCCTCCACTTT
CDR3: CASTNRENSPLHF

V: TRBV5-1
D: TRBD2
J: TRBJ2-3
length: 16
size: many
DNA: TGCGCCAGCAGCTTGTATGCCGGAGCGGGGACAGATACGCAGTATTTT
CDR3: CASSLYAGAGTDTQYF

V: TRBV18
D: NA
J: TRBJ2-3
length: 14
size: few
DNA: TGTGCCAGCTCACCACCGGTAACCACAGATACGCAGTATTTT
CDR3: CASSPPVTTDTQYF

V: TRBV7-9
D: NA
J: TRBJ2-2
length: 15
size: few
DNA: TGTGCCAGCAGCTCAAGTTGGGAGAACACCGGGGAGCTGTTTTTT
CDR3: CASSSSWENTGELFF

V: TRBV6-2/TRBV6-3
D: NA
J: TRBJ2-7
length: 13
size: many
DNA: TGTGCCAGCAGTTACGACATATTCTACGAGCAGTACTTC
CDR3: CASSYDIFYEQYF

V: TRBV6-5
D: TRBD1
J: TRBJ2-2
length: 18
size: NA
DNA: TGTGCCAGCAGGGAGACCCCTGGGACAGGGTGGGAAACCGGGGAGCTGTTTTTT
CDR3: CASRETPGTGWETGELFF

V: TRBV20-1
D: TRBD2
J: TRBJ2-2
length: 16
size: NA
DNA: TGCAGTGCTAAATATAGCGGGGGTCGCTTGTCCGGGGAGCTGTTTTTT
CDR3: CSAKYSGGRLSGELFF

V: TRBV20-1
D: TRBD2
J: TRBJ2-2
length: 18
size: many
DNA: TGCAGTGCTAGAGATAATCAGCGAGGCGGGGGGGGGACCGGGGAGCTGTTTTTT
CDR3: CSARDNQRGGGGTGELFF

V: TRBV15
D: NA
J: TRBJ1-6
length: 15
size: few
DNA: TGTGCCACCAGCAGACAGGGGAATGAATATACACCCCTCCACTTT
CDR3: CATSRQGNEYTPLHF

V: TRBV30
D: NA
J: TRBJ2-3
length: 13
size: NA
DNA: TGTGCCTGGAGTGTACAAATAAGGGATACGCAGTATTTT
CDR3: CAWSVQIRDTQYF